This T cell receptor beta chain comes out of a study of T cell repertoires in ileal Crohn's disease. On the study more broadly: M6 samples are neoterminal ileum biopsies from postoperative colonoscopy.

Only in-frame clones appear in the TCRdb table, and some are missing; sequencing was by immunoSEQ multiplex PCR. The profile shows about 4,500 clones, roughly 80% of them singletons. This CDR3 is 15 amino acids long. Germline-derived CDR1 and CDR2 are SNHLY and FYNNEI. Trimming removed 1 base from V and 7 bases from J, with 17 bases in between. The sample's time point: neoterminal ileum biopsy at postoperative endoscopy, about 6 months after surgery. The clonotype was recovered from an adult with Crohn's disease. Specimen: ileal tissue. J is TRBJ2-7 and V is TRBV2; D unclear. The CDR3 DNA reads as TGTGCCAGCAGTGAAGTCCTACCAGCCTTCGGAGAGCAGTACTTC. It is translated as CASSEVLPAFGEQYF.